Below, 19 T cell receptor beta chains from the same sample are listed, as sequenced in a study of control samples from healthy donors and cancer patients. Clones were read by immunoSEQ multiplex PCR, and TCRdb kept only the in-frame ones, dropping some. This table has about 220,000 clones, roughly 94% appearing once. Sequencing was done on a sample of blood. All receptors come from a middle-aged man in good health.

This chain uses TRBV5-4 with TRBJ2-5, with TRBD2 matching over 9 bases. Trimming removed 5 bases from V and 5 bases from J; junction bases left unmatched: 16. The CDR3 is 17 residues long. Germline CDR1 is SGHNT and CDR2 is YYREEE (reference sequence). In DNA, the CDR3 is TGTGCCAGCAGTATGAGGCGGGGGGGCCTATTAATGGAGACCCAGTACTTC. It encodes CASSMRRGGLLMETQYF.

The rearrangement links TRBV9 to TRBJ1-1; tentatively, D is TRBD1 (5 bases). CDR1 is SGDLS and CDR2 is YYNGEE in the germline V gene. This CDR3 region has 15 residues. Trimming shortened V by 5 bases and J by 0 bases, and 14 bases separated the two germline ends. The CDR3 loop reads CASSPLGLMNTEAFF. The DNA of the CDR3 is TGTGCCAGCAGTCCCCTGGGGCTTATGAACACTGAAGCTTTCTTT.

The rearrangement links TRBV4-1 to TRBJ1-2, with D unclear. This CDR3 is 13 amino acids long. Trimming cost V 5 bases and J 8 bases, with 15 bases left between them. From germline, CDR1 is MGHRA and CDR2 YSYEKL. The CDR3 DNA is TGCGCCAGCAGCTCATACCCTGGGGAGGGCTACACCTTC. Translation gives CASSSYPGEGYTF.

The chain combines TRBV27 with TRBJ2-7, with 10 bases matching TRBD1. CDR3 length: 15 residues. The V gene's germline CDR1 is MNHEY and CDR2 SMNVEV (reference sequence). V gave up 8 bases and J gave up 1 base; unmatched junction bases: 8. The CDR3 sequence: CASGPGTGASYEQYF. The CDR3 DNA follows: TGTGCCAGCGGGCCCGGGACAGGGGCATCCTACGAGCAGTACTTC.

A few counts support this clone. CDR3 amino acids: CASSLLPGQGQEKLFF. The CDR3 DNA reads as TGTGCCAGCAGTCTACTCCCGGGACAGGGGCAAGAAAAACTGTTTTTT. This chain joins TRBV27 and TRBJ1-4; 10 bases map to TRBD1. CDR1 is MNHEY, CDR2 SMNVEV, per germline (reference sequence). The CDR3 is 16 amino acids. Trimming cost V 5 bases and J 8 bases; bases outside gene matches: 11. Together with reference TRBV27 and TRBJ1-4, the CDR3 gives the full variable domain: EAQVTQNPRYLITVTGKKLTVTCSQNMNHEYMSWYRQDPGLGLRQIYYSMNVEVTDKGDVPEGYKVSRKEKRNFPLILESPSPNQTSLYFCASSLLPGQGQEKLFFGSGTQLSVL.

The chain's CDR3 is CASSDRGGVNYGYTF. The CDR3 DNA reads TGTGCCAGCAGTGACCGGGGCGGGGTAAACTATGGCTACACCTTC. V gene TRBV6-1 combines with J gene TRBJ1-2; D possibly corresponds to TRBD1 (5 bases). The V end lost 3 bases, the J end lost 2 bases, and 13 bases lay between the germline ends. There are 15 residues in the CDR3. From germline, CDR1 is MNHNS and CDR2 SASEGT.

V gene TRBV6-5 combines with J gene TRBJ1-6; no clear D gene. This CDR3 has 15 residues. Germline values: CDR1 MNHEY, CDR2 SVGAGI. Trimming shortened V by 1 base and J by 7 bases, and 11 bases separated the two germline ends. CDR3 sequence (DNA): TGTGCCAGCAGTTACTTCAAAGCGACCAATTCACCCCTCCACTTT. Amino acid sequence: CASSYFKATNSPLHF.

Concerning this clone itself: The junction does not match germline at one end; this may be a read error. The chain is built from TRBV30 and TRBJ1-2; possibly TRBD1 for D (5 bases). The CDR3 runs 11 residues. Germline loops: CDR1 GTSNPN, CDR2 SVGIG (reference sequence). CDR3 bases: TGTGCCTGGAGTGTAGAGGGGCAGGATCTCTTC. It encodes CAWSVEGQDLF.

The chain uses TRBV19 and TRBJ2-4; the D gene is possibly TRBD2 (5 bases). The CDR3 runs to 15 residues. CDR1 and CDR2 from the germline V gene are LNHDA and SQIVND (reference sequence). V lost 5 bases to trimming and J lost 2 bases, with 13 bases between them. The CDR3 loop reads CASSSGGGSKNIQYF. DNA of the CDR3: TGTGCCAGTAGTTCAGGTGGAGGTTCCAAAAACATTCAGTACTTC.

This rearrangement joins TRBV28 to TRBJ1-5, with 9 bases aligning to TRBD1. CDR1 is MDHEN and CDR2 is SYDVKM in the germline V gene. This CDR3 comprises 15 residues. With V trimmed by 5 bases and J by 7 bases, 9 bases remained unmatched. The CDR3 DNA sequence: TGTGCCAGCAGTCGCGGGACAGGGCTCGTCCAGCCCCAGCATTTT. This sequence encodes CASSRGTGLVQPQHF.

The chain couples TRBV2 to TRBJ1-1; D not certain. V was pared by 10 bases and J by 1 base, with 16 bases between. The CDR3 is 14 amino acids. Germline V lookup: CDR1 SNHLY, CDR2 FYNNEI. CDR3 amino acids: CAIHRFGTNTEAFF. The CDR3 region has the DNA TGTGCCATCCATCGTTTTGGAACGAACACTGAAGCTTTCTTT.

This sequence joins TRBV6-5 and TRBJ2-5; a possible D gene is TRBD2 (7 bases). Trimming pared 10 bases from V and 5 bases from J, leaving 20 bases between. Germline CDR1 is MNHEY and CDR2 is SVGAGI. The CDR3 extends over 14 amino acids. In nucleotides, the CDR3 is TGTGCCACGGGGGCCAGCGGGGCAGTTGAGACCCAGTACTTC. It is translated as CATGASGAVETQYF.

V gene TRBV11-2 combines with J gene TRBJ2-7; TRBD1 might be the D (5 bases). Germline V gives CDR1 SGHAT, CDR2 FQNNGV. This CDR3 region has 13 residues. The germline V and J ends were trimmed by 5 bases and 7 bases, with 15 bases remaining between them. This CDR3 reads CASSPTERGEQYF. The CDR3 DNA follows: TGTGCCAGCAGCCCGACAGAGAGAGGAGAGCAGTACTTC. Based on the CDR3 plus reference TRBV11-2 and TRBJ2-7, the full variable domain is EAGVAQSPRYKIIEKRQSVAFWCNPISGHATLYWYQQILGQGPKLLIQFQNNGVVDDSQLPKDRFSAERLKGVDSTLKIQPAKLEDSAVYLCASSPTERGEQYFGPGTRLTVT.

This sequence joins TRBV19 and TRBJ1-1; D uncertain. Per the germline V gene, CDR1 is LNHDA and CDR2 is SQIVND (reference sequence). The CDR3 covers 13 residues. V lost 4 bases, J lost 2 bases, and 8 bases lay in between. Written as DNA, the CDR3 is TGTGCCAGTAGTACCCGGGTTAACACTGAAGCTTTCTTT. Its protein is CASSTRVNTEAFF.

This chain joins TRBV19 and TRBJ2-1, with D maybe TRBD2 (7 bases). This CDR3 contains 14 residues. CDR1 and CDR2 from the germline V gene are LNHDA and SQIVND (reference sequence). Trimming took 0 bases from V and 10 from J, leaving 13 bases between them. For the CDR3, the DNA is TGTGCCAGTAGTATAGAGGGGGGGCTAAGCGAGCAGTTCTTC. Its translation: CASSIEGGLSEQFF.

The V and J genes are TRBV5-5 and TRBJ2-7, with D perhaps matching TRBD1 (5 bases). V lost 1 base and J 7 bases, leaving 12 bases between the germline ends. Germline V lookup: CDR1 SGHKS, CDR2 YYEKEE (reference sequence). CDR3 size: 13 residues. CDR3 sequence: CASSLSRVREQYV. The CDR3 DNA reads TGTGCCAGCAGCTTGTCCAGGGTGAGAGAGCAGTACGTC.

V usage is TRBV18 and J usage is TRBJ1-4; D is ambiguous. V was trimmed by 3 bases and J by 4 bases, leaving 6 bases between them. Germline loops: CDR1 KGHSH, CDR2 LQKENI. CDR3 length: 13 amino acids. The CDR3 bases are TGTGCCAGCTCACCGGGAAGTAATGAAAAACTGTTTTTT. It encodes CASSPGSNEKLFF.

Turning to this clone: Relative to the germline gene, one junction end is altered; a read error may explain this. The V gene is TRBV7-7, the J gene TRBJ2-1, with D possibly being TRBD1 or TRBD2 (6 bases each). CDR1 SSHAT and CDR2 FNYEAQ come from the germline V gene (reference sequence). The CDR3 contains 15 residues. In DNA form, the CDR3 reads TGTGCTAGCAGCTTAGAGGGGGGAGCAAGGGATGAGCAGTTCTTC. Translating it yields CASSLEGGARDEQFF.

J is TRBJ2-1 and V is TRBV7-8, with a tentative D call TRBD1 (5 bases). CDR1 SGHVS and CDR2 FQNEAQ come from the germline V gene. The V and J ends lost 5 bases and 5 bases respectively, with 10 bases between them. This CDR3 spans 13 amino acids. The DNA of the CDR3 is TGTGCCAGCAGCCTAGGGGCGGACAATGAGCAGTTCTTC. Its protein product is CASSLGADNEQFF.